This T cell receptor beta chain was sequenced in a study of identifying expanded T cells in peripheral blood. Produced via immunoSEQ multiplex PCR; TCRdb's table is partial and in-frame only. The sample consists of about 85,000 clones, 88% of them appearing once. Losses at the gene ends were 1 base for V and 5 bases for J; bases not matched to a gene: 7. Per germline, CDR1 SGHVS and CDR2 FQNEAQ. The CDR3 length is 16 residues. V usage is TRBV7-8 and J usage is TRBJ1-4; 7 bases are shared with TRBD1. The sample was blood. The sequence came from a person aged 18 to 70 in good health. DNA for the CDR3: TGTGCCAGCAGCTTAGGGGACAGCATTAAGAATGAAAAACTGTTTTTT. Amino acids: CASSLGDSIKNEKLFF. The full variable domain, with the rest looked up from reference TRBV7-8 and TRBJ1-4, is GAGVSQSPRYKVAKRGQDVALRCDPISGHVSLFWYQQALGQGPEFLTYFQNEAQLDKSGLPSDRFFAERPEGSVSTLKIQRTQQEDSAVYLCASSLGDSIKNEKLFFGSGTQLSVL.